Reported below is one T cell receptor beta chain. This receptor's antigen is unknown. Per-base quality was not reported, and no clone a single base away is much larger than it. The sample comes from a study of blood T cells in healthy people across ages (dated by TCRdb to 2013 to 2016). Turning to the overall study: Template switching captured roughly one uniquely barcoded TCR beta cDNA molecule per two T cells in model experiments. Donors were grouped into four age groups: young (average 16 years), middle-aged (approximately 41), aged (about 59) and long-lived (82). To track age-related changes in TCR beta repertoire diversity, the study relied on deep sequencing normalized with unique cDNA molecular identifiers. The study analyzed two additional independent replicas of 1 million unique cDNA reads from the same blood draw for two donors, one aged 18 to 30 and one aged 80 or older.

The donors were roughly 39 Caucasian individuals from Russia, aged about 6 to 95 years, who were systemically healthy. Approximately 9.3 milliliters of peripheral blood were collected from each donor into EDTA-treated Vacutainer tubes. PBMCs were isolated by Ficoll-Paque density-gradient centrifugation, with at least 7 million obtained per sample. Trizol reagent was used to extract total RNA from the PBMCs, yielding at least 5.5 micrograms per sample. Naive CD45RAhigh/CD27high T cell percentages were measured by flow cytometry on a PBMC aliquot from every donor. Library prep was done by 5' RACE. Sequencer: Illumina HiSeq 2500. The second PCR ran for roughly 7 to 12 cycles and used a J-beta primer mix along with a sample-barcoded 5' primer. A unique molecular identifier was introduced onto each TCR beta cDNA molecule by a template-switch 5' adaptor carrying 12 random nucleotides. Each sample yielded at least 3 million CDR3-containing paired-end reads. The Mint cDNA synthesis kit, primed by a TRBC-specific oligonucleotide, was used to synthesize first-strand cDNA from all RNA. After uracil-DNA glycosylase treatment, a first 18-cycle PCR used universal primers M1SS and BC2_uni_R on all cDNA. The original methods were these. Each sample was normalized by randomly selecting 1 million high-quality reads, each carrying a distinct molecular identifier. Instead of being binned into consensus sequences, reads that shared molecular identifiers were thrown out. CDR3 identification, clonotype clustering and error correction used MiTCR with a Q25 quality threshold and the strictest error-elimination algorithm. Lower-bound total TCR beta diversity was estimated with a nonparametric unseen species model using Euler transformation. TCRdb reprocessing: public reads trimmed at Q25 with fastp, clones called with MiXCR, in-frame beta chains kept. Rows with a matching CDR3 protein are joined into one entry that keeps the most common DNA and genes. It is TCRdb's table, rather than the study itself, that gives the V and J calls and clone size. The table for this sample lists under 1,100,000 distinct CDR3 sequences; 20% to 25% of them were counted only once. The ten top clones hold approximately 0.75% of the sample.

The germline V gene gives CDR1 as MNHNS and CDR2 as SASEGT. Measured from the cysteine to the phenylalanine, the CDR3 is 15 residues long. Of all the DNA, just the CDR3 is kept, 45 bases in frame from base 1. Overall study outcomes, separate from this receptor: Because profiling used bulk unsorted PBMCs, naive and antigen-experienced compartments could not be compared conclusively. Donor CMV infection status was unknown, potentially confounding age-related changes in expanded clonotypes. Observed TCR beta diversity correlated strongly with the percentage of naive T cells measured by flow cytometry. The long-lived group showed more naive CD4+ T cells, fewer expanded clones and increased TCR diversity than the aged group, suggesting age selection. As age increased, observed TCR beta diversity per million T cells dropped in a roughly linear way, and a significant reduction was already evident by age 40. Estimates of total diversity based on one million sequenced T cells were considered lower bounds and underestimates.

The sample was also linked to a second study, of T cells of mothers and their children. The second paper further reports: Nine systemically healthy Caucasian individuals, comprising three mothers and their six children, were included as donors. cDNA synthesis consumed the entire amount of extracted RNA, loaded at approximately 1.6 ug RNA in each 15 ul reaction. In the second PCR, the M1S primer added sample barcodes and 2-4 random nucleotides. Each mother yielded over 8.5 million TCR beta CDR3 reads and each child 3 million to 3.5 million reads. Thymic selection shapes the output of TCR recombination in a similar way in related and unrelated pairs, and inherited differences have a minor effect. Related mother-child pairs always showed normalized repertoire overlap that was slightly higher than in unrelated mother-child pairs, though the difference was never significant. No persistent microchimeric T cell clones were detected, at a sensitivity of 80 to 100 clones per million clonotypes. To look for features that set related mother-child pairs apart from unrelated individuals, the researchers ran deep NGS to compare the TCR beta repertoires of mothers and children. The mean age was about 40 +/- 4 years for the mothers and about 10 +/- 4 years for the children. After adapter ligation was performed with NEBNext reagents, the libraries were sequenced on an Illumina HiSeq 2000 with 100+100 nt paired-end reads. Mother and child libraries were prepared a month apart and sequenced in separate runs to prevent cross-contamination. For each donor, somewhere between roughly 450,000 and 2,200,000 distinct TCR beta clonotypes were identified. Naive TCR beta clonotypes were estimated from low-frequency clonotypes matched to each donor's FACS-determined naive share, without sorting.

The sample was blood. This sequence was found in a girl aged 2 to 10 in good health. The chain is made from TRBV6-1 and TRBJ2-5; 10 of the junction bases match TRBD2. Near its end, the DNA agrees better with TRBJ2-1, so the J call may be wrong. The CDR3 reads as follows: CAASFLAGDFNEQFF. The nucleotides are TGTGCCGCATCATTTCTAGCGGGAGACTTCAATGAGCAGTTCTTC.